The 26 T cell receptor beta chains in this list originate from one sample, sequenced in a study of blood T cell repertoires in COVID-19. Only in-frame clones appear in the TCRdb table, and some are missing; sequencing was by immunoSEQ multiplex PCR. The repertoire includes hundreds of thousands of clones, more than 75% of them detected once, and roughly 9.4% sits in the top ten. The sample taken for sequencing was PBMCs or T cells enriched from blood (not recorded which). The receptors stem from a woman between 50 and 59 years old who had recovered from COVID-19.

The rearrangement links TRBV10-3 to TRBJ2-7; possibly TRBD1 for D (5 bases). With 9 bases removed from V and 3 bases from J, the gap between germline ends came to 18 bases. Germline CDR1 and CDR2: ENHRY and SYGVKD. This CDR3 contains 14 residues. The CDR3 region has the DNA TGTGCCATTAGTTTTGACAGCTCCCTCTACGAGCAGTACTTC. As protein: CAISFDSSLYEQYF.

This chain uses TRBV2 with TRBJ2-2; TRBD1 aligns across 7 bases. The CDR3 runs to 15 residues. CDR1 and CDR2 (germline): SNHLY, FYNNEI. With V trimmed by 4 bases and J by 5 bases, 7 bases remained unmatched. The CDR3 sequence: CASSAQPGGTGELFF. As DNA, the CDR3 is TGTGCCAGCAGTGCCCAACCAGGGGGAACCGGGGAGCTGTTTTTT.

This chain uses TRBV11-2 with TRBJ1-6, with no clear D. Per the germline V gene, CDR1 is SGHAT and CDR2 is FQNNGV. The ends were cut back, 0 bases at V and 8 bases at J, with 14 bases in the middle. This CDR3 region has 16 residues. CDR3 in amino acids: CASSLDGVLRDSPLHF. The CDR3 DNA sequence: TGTGCCAGCAGCTTAGACGGGGTTCTTAGGGATTCACCCCTCCACTTT.

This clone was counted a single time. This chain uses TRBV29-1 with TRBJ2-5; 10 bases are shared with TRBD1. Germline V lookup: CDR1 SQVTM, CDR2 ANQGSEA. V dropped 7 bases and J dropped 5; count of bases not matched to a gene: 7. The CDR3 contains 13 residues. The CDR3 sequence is CSADRGLRETQYF. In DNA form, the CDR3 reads TGCAGCGCTGACAGGGGGCTACGGGAGACCCAGTACTTC.

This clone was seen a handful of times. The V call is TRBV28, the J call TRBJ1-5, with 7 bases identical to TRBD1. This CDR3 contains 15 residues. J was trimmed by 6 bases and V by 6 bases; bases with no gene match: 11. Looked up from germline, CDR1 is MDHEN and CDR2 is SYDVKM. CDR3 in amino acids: CASRQRGGAGQPQHF. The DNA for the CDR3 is TGTGCCAGCAGGCAACGAGGGGGCGCCGGTCAGCCCCAGCATTTT.

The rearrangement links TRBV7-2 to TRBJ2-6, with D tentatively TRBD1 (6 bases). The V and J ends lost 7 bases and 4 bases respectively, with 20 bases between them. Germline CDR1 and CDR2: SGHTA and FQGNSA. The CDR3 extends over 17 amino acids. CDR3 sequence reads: CASTPGRGLGGANVLTF. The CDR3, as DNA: TGTGCCAGCACCCCCGGAAGGGGGTTGGGCGGGGCCAACGTCCTGACTTTC.

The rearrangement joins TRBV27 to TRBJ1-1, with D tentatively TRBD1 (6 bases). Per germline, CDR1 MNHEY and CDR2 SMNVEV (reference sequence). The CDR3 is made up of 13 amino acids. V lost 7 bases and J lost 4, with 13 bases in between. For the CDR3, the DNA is TGTGCCAGCACCTCAGGGGATCGCACTGAAGCTTTCTTT. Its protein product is CASTSGDRTEAFF.

This CDR3 is CASSHVGRGSYGYTF. The CDR3 nucleotides read TGCGCCAGCAGCCACGTGGGCAGGGGGAGCTATGGCTACACCTTC. V usage is TRBV4-1 and J usage is TRBJ1-2; 7 positions agree with TRBD1. Germline V gene lookup returns CDR1 MGHRA and CDR2 YSYEKL. V was pared by 3 bases and J by 4 bases, with 8 bases of the junction left unmatched. This CDR3 is built from 15 residues.

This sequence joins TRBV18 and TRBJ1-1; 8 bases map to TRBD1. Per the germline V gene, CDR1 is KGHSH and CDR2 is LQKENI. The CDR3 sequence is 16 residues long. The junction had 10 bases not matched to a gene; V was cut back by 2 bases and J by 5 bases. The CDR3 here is CASSPVETGVSTEAFF. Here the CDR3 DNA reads TGTGCCAGCTCACCAGTCGAGACAGGGGTTTCAACTGAAGCTTTCTTT.

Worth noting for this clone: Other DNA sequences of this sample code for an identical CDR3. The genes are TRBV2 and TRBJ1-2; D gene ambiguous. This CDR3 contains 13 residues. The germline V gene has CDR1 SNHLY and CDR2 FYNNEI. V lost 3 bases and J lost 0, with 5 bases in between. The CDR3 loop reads CASSDLANYGYTF. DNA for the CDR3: TGTGCCAGCAGTGACCTAGCTAACTATGGCTACACCTTC.

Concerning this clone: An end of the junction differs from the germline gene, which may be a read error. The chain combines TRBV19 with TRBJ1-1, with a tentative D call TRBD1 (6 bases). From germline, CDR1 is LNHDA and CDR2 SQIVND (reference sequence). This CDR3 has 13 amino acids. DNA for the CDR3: TGTGCCAGTAGTACAGCGGACAGACTTGAAACTTTCTTT. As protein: CASSTADRLETFF.

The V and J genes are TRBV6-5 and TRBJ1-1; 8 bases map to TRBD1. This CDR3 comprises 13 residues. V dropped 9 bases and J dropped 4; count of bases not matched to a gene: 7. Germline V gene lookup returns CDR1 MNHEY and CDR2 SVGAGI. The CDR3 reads CASQGAGGTEAFF. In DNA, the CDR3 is TGTGCCAGTCAGGGGGCAGGGGGCACTGAAGCTTTCTTT.

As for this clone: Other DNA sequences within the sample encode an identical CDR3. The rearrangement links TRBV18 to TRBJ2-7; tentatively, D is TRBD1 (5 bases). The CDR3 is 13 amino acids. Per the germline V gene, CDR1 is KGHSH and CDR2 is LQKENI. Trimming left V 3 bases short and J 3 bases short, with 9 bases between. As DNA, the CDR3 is TGTGCCAGCTCACCGGCAGGGAACTACGAGCAGTACTTC. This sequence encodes CASSPAGNYEQYF.

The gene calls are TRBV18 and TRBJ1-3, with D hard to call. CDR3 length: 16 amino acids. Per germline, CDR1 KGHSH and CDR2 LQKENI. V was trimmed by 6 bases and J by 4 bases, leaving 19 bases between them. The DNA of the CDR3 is TGTGCCAGCTCCCGGGGAGTTGGGTTGCTCGGAAACACCATATATTTT. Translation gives CASSRGVGLLGNTIYF.

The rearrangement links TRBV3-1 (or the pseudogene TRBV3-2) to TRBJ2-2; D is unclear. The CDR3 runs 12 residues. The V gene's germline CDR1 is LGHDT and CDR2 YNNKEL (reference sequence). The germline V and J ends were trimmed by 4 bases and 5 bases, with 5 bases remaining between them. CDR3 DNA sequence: TGTGCCAGCAGCCCTCGTACCGGGGAGCTGTTTTTT. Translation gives CASSPRTGELFF.

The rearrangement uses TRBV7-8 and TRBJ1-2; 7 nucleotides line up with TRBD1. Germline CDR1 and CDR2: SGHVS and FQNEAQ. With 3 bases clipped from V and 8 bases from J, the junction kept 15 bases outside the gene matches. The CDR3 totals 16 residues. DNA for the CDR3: TGTGCCAGCAGCTTGGAACTAACAGGGGACGGGGGAGGCTACACCTTC. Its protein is CASSLELTGDGGGYTF.

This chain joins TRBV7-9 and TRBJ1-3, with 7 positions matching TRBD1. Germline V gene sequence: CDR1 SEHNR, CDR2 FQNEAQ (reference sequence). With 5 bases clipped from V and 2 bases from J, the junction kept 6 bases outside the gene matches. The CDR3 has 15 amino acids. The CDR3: CASSPRGIAGNTIYF. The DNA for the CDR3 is TGTGCCAGCAGCCCCAGGGGGATCGCTGGAAACACCATATATTTT.

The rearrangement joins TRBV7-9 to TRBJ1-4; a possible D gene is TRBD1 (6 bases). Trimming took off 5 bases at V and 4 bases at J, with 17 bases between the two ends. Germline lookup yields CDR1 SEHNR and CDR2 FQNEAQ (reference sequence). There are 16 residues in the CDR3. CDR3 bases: TGTGCCAGCAGCGTACTCAGGGGACGGGGTAATGAAAAACTGTTTTTT. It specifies CASSVLRGRGNEKLFF.

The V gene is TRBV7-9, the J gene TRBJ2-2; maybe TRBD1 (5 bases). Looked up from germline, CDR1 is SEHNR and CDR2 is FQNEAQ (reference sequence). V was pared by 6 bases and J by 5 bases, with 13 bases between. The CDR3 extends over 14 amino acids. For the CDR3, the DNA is TGTGCCAGCAGACCTAGGGGCGCGACCGGGGAGCTGTTTTTT. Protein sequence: CASRPRGATGELFF.

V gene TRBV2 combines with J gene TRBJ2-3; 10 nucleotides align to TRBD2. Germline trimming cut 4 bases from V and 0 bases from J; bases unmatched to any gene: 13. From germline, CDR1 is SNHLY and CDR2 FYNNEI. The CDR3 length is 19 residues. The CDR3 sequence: CASSAPAGGDRTSTDTQYF. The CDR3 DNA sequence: TGTGCCAGCAGTGCCCCAGCGGGGGGGGATAGAACTAGCACAGATACGCAGTATTTT.

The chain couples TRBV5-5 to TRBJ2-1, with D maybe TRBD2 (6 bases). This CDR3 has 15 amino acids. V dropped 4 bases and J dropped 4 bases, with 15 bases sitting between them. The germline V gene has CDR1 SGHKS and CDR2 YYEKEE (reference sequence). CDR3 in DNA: TGTGCCAGCAGCGGCGTTGGGGACTCTTACAATGAGCAGTTCTTC. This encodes CASSGVGDSYNEQFF.

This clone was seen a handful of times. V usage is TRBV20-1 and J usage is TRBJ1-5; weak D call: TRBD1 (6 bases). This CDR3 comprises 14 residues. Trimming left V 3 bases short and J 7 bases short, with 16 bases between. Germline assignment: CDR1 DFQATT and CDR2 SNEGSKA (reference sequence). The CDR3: CSASAGVVGQPQHF. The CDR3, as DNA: TGCAGTGCTAGTGCAGGGGTAGTGGGACAGCCCCAGCATTTT.

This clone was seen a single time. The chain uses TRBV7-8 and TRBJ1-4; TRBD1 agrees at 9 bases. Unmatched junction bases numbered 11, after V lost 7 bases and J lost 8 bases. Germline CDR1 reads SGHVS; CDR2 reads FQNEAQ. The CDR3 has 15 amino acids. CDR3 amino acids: CASTRPGTGKEKLFF. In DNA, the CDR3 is TGTGCCAGCACCCGACCCGGGACAGGGAAAGAAAAACTGTTTTTT. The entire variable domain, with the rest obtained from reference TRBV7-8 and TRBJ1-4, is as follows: GAGVSQSPRYKVAKRGQDVALRCDPISGHVSLFWYQQALGQGPEFLTYFQNEAQLDKSGLPSDRFFAERPEGSVSTLKIQRTQQEDSAVYLCASTRPGTGKEKLFFGSGTQLSVL.

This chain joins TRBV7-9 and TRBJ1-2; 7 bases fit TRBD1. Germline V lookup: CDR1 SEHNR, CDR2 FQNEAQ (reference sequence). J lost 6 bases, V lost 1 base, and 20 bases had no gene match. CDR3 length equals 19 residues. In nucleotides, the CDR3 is TGTGCCAGCAGCTTAGAACCCTTAAGAAGACAGGGCCTAGGAAATGGCTACACCTTC. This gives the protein CASSLEPLRRQGLGNGYTF.

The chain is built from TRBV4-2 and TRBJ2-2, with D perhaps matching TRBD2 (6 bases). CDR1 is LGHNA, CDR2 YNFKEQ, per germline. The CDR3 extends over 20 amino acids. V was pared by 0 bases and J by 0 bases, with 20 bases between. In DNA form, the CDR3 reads TGTGCCAGCAGCCAAGAAACTCGCGGTTCCAGCGGGCCGAACACCGGGGAGCTGTTTTTT. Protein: CASSQETRGSSGPNTGELFF.

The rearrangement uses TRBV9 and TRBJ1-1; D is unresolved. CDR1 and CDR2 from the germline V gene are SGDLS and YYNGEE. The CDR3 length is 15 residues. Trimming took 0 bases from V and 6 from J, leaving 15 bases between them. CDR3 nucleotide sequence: TGTGCCAGCAGCGTAGAGCTGGGAGCGTATGCTGAAGCTTTCTTT. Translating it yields CASSVELGAYAEAFF.